This T cell receptor beta chain was sequenced in a study of blood T cell repertoires in COVID-19. Overall study context: The study drew acute and convalescent COVID-19 samples from the United States, Italy and Spain. PBMCs, B-cell-depleted T cells, or T cells provided the cDNA or gDNA that made up the material.

As processed by the authors: Quantification of nucleated cells was approximated via reference gene primer amplification. TCRdb keeps only in-frame clones here, not all; method: immunoSEQ multiplex PCR. V and J calls and clone size are those listed in that table; D and trimming were worked out from the DNA. The repertoire has 40,000 or so clones, 65% to 85% of them found once; the top ten carry about 40%. Germline V gene sequence: CDR1 SGHRS, CDR2 YFSETQ. CDR3 length equals 14 residues. Trimming took 4 bases from V and 5 from J, leaving 14 bases between them. Sequences were obtained from peripheral blood. The chain is built from TRBV5-1 and TRBJ2-3, with D possibly being TRBD1 (7 bases). This clonotype originated in a man aged 40-49 years with active or convalescent COVID-19. The CDR3 sequence is CASSVQGGVDTQYF. In DNA form, the CDR3 reads TGCGCCAGCAGCGTGCAGGGGGGAGTAGATACGCAGTATTTT.